Here is one T cell receptor (beta chain) with its context. Specified treatment: 15 to 20 received Ad26.COV2.S at low or high dose, single or two shots; roughly five received placebo; per-sample allocation not given. Following the first vaccine or placebo injection, samples were taken on day 63. This specimen belongs to a study of Ad26.COV2.S vaccination and SARS-CoV-2 variants. The assay was immunoSEQ multiplex PCR, and TCRdb's table has in-frame clones only and misses some. The repertoire holds 380,000 or so clones, with around 89% as singletons. V lost 1 base to trimming and J lost 5 bases, with 8 bases between them. The germline gives CDR1 KGHSH, CDR2 LQKENI. The CDR3 loop spans 13 amino acids.

This clonotype was obtained from a person between 18 and 65 years old who received the Ad26.COV2.S COVID-19 vaccine or a placebo. V is TRBV18 and J is TRBJ2-5; tentatively, D is TRBD1 or TRBD2 (5 bases each). This specimen was peripheral blood, taken in a trial of Ad26.COV2.S vaccine versus placebo. This chain's CDR3 is CASSPRDGETQYF. The DNA of the CDR3 is TGTGCCAGCTCACCACGGGACGGGGAGACCCAGTACTTC.